The rows below give T cell receptor beta chains drawn from one sample of a study of cytomegalovirus exposure and HLA in healthy donors. The data were produced by immunoSEQ multiplex PCR, yet TCRdb's version contains in-frame clones alone and is incomplete. Of some 150,000 clones in the sample, approximately 60% were seen once. Specimen: PBMCs. All receptors derive from a woman aged 55 to 70 in good health and CMV-seropositive. Both conserved end residues are part of each CDR3. D genes are given only for firm matches. Expanded clones are given a class, and other clones once, few, many or no size at all.

clone_size	v_call	j_call	d_call	cdr3_aa	cdr3_nt
NA	TRBV30	TRBJ2-6	TRBD1	CAWRPKPGQRSGANVLTF	TGTGCCTGGAGACCTAAGCCGGGACAGCGCTCTGGGGCCAACGTCCTGACTTTC
NA	TRBV30	TRBJ1-4	NA	CAWSEGFLGNEKLFF	TGTGCCTGGAGTGAGGGGTTTCTGGGGAATGAAAAACTGTTTTTT
NA	TRBV5-1	TRBJ1-1	TRBD1	CASSRDSPGNTEAFF	TGCGCCAGCAGCCGGGACAGTCCAGGGAACACTGAAGCTTTCTTT
few	TRBV28	TRBJ2-2	NA	CASSLGTRDTGELFF	TGTGCCAGCAGTTTAGGAACTCGGGACACCGGGGAGCTGTTTTTT
NA	TRBV5-1	TRBJ2-3	NA	CASRLEGSTDTQYF	TGCGCCAGCAGACTGGAGGGCTCTACAGATACGCAGTATTTT
NA	TRBV9	TRBJ1-3	TRBD1	CASSPFRGQVGNTIYF	TGTGCCAGCAGCCCTTTCAGGGGGCAGGTTGGAAACACCATATATTTT
NA	TRBV7-9	TRBJ1-4	NA	CASSLLPGGKEKLFF	TGTGCCAGCAGCCTCCTCCCGGGGGGAAAAGAAAAACTGTTTTTT
NA	TRBV28	TRBJ2-7	NA	CASSFQGPYEQYF	TGTGCCAGCAGTTTCCAGGGGCCCTACGAGCAGTACTTC
NA	TRBV5-1	TRBJ2-5	TRBD2	CASSRGLAGQETQYF	TGCGCCAGCAGTCGGGGACTAGCGGGGCAAGAGACCCAGTACTTC
NA	TRBV7-9	TRBJ2-1	NA	CASSLEGGGRNEQFF	TGTGCCAGCAGCTTAGAAGGGGGAGGGCGCAATGAGCAGTTCTTC
NA	TRBV10-1	TRBJ1-1	TRBD1	CASSLTGHTEAFF	TGCGCCAGCAGCCTGACAGGGCACACTGAAGCTTTCTTT
few	TRBV19	TRBJ2-1	TRBD2	CASSIDRTSGGDEQFF	TGTGCCAGTAGTATAGATCGAACTAGCGGGGGCGATGAGCAGTTCTTC
NA	TRBV2	TRBJ1-5	NA	CASRQTAQPQHF	TGTGCCAGCAGACAGACAGCGCAGCCCCAGCATTTT
NA	TRBV27	TRBJ2-1	TRBD2	CASSLTSGGNEQFF	TGTGCCAGCAGTTTGACTAGCGGGGGCAATGAGCAGTTCTTC
NA	TRBV14	TRBJ2-7	TRBD1	CASSQGDRAPYEQYF	TGTGCCAGCAGCCAAGGGGACAGGGCCCCCTACGAGCAGTACTTC
NA	TRBV7-9	TRBJ2-2	NA	CASSEIGVNTGELFF	TGTGCCAGCTCTGAAATTGGAGTGAACACCGGGGAGCTGTTTTTT
NA	TRBV9	TRBJ1-2	NA	CASGRGGSYGYTF	TGTGCCAGCGGTCGGGGGGGTAGCTATGGCTACACCTTC
NA	TRBV5-4	TRBJ2-3	NA	CASTSGNTQYF	TGTGCCAGCACTTCGGGGAATACGCAGTATTTT
NA	TRBV9	TRBJ1-2	NA	CASSVEMGGRGYTF	TGTGCCAGCAGCGTAGAGATGGGGGGTAGGGGCTACACCTTC
NA	TRBV5-1	TRBJ2-5	TRBD1	CASSLLGQGPETQYF	TGCGCCAGCAGCCTGTTGGGACAGGGCCCAGAGACCCAGTACTTC
NA	TRBV5-4	TRBJ2-7	TRBD2	CASRGAGDLSYEQYF	TGTGCCAGCAGGGGAGCGGGAGACCTCTCCTACGAGCAGTACTTC
NA	TRBV15	TRBJ1-4	NA	CATSRSDRTNEKLFF	TGTGCCACCAGCAGATCGGACAGAACTAATGAAAAACTGTTTTTT
few	TRBV28	TRBJ1-4	TRBD1	CASRTTGGREKLFF	TGTGCCAGCAGAACTACAGGGGGGAGAGAAAAACTGTTTTTT
NA	TRBV19	TRBJ1-1	TRBD1	CASSQPGQGEAFF	TGTGCCAGTAGTCAGCCGGGACAGGGGGAAGCTTTCTTT
NA	TRBV5-1	TRBJ2-7	TRBD1	CASSLVGGPYEQYF	TGCGCCAGCAGCTTGGTAGGGGGCCCCTACGAGCAGTACTTC
NA	TRBV6-1	TRBJ2-1	TRBD1	CASSEETGSYNEQFF	TGTGCCAGCAGTGAAGAGACAGGGTCCTACAATGAGCAGTTCTTC
NA	TRBV28	TRBJ2-7	NA	CASPLGGPHEQYF	TGTGCCAGCCCGCTCGGGGGGCCCCACGAGCAGTACTTC
few	TRBV19	TRBJ1-2	NA	CASSIVRGANYGYTF	TGTGCCAGTAGTATAGTACGGGGAGCTAACTATGGCTACACCTTC
NA	TRBV4-1	TRBJ1-5	NA	CASSQDGPGQPQHF	TGCGCCAGCAGCCAAGATGGGCCGGGGCAGCCCCAGCATTTT
NA	TRBV28	TRBJ2-7	NA	CASSPAATGAYEQYF	TGTGCCAGCAGTCCAGCAGCGACAGGTGCCTACGAGCAGTACTTC
NA	TRBV5-5	TRBJ2-7	TRBD1	CASSLGGTGRAYEQYF	TGTGCCAGCAGCTTGGGAGGGACAGGGAGGGCCTACGAGCAGTACTTC
once	TRBV5-1	TRBJ1-4	NA	CASSLQGVTGKLFF	TGCGCCAGCAGCTTGCAGGGCGTAACTGGAAAACTGTTTTTT
few	TRBV4-3	TRBJ2-1	NA	CASSQENYPTYNEQFF	TGCGCCAGCAGCCAAGAGAACTACCCCACCTACAATGAGCAGTTCTTC
NA	TRBV7-9	TRBJ1-1	TRBD1	CASSFNRGSTEAFF	TGTGCCAGCAGCTTTAACAGGGGCAGCACTGAAGCTTTCTTT
NA	TRBV5-1	TRBJ1-1	NA	CASRASVNTEAFF	TGCGCCAGCAGAGCTTCGGTGAACACTGAAGCTTTCTTT
NA	TRBV18	TRBJ1-2	TRBD1	CASSFEQGTGYTF	TGTGCCAGCTCTTTCGAACAGGGGACTGGCTACACCTTC
few	TRBV11-3	TRBJ2-3	TRBD2	CASSPRGADTQYF	TGTGCCAGCAGCCCTCGGGGGGCAGATACGCAGTATTTT
few	TRBV28	TRBJ1-1	NA	CASSHQGRTEAFF	TGTGCCAGCAGTCATCAGGGTCGGACTGAAGCTTTCTTT
NA	TRBV30	TRBJ2-2	TRBD1	CAWSGGAGGPGELFF	TGTGCCTGGAGTGGAGGGGCAGGGGGCCCCGGGGAGCTGTTTTTT
NA	TRBV15	TRBJ2-3	NA	CATSILRLADTQYF	TGTGCCACCAGCATTTTACGACTAGCAGATACGCAGTATTTT
NA	TRBV28	TRBJ2-1	NA	CASSLNQDTYNEQFF	TGTGCCAGCAGTTTAAACCAGGACACCTACAATGAGCAGTTCTTC
few	TRBV6-6	TRBJ2-5	NA	CASMLVGGKETQYF	TGTGCCAGCATGTTGGTGGGAGGAAAAGAGACCCAGTACTTC
NA	TRBV7-9	TRBJ1-2	NA	CASRPPARGKGNYGYTF	TGTGCCAGCAGACCCCCCGCCAGGGGAAAGGGGAACTATGGCTACACCTTC
NA	TRBV10-3	TRBJ2-3	TRBD2	CAIGVREVTDTQYF	TGTGCCATCGGGGTCCGGGAGGTCACAGATACGCAGTATTTT
once	TRBV18	TRBJ2-7	TRBD1	CASSPNQGANEQYF	TGTGCCAGCTCACCAAACCAGGGGGCAAACGAGCAGTACTTC
few	TRBV11-2	TRBJ1-1	NA	CASSRGQRTEAFF	TGTGCCAGCAGCCGCGGACAGAGGACTGAAGCTTTCTTT